This entry features one T cell receptor (beta chain) sequence. Other DNA sequences in this sample translate to the same CDR3. These data originate in a study of shared clonotypes between healthy human individuals. Germline CDR1 and CDR2: SGHRS and YFSETQ. There are 15 residues in the CDR3. Trimming removed 0 bases from V and 2 bases from J, with 6 bases in between. Evenly divided among several immunoSEQ plates was the genomic DNA of each subset. The assay was immunoSEQ multiplex PCR, and TCRdb's table has in-frame clones only and misses some. The sample has roughly 1,000,000 clones, 70% to 80% seen once.

Sequences were obtained from memory CD4+ T cells from PBMCs. The subset here: CD45RA-negative fraction. The TCR sequence derives from a man aged 18-30 years in good health. Some clones in this sample may be carry-over from other donors' samples. The chain links TRBV5-1 to TRBJ2-6; D is uncertain. The CDR3 region has the DNA TGCGCCAGCAGCTTGGGAGGTCCTGGGGCCAACGTCCTGACTTTC. It yields the protein CASSLGGPGANVLTF.